This T cell receptor beta chain was sequenced in a study of T-cell reconstitution after alpha-beta-depleted transplantation in children. TCRbeta library preparation incorporated unique molecular identifiers. TCRdb reprocessed the PCR reads via MiXCR and lists one record per CDR3 protein. The sample comprises around 300,000 distinct CDR3 sequences, approximately 23% of which are singletons, and 9.5% to 12% rests with the top ten. Study observations and caveats: At around two months after transplant, the alpha-beta T cells were reportedly derived from several hundred expanded clones that came from non-depleted graft cells.

With respect to this clonotype: Its antigen is undetermined.

The CDR3 spans 13 residues. Germline CDR1 and CDR2: SEHNR and FQNEAQ (reference sequence). Trimming took 1 base from V and 7 from J, leaving 11 bases between them. The sequence was obtained from a male patient younger than 18 who had a stem cell transplant for acute lymphoblastic leukemia, so the T cells may come from the graft donor. The chain uses TRBV7-9 and TRBJ2-7; D may be TRBD1 (5 bases). Sequencing used PBMCs, mostly from graft donor cells, obtained 180 days after TCRalphabeta/CD19-depleted stem cell transplant. The CDR3 bases are TGTGCCAGCAGCTTAGTTGTGGCAGGGGAGCAGTACTTC. Amino acid sequence: CASSLVVAGEQYF.